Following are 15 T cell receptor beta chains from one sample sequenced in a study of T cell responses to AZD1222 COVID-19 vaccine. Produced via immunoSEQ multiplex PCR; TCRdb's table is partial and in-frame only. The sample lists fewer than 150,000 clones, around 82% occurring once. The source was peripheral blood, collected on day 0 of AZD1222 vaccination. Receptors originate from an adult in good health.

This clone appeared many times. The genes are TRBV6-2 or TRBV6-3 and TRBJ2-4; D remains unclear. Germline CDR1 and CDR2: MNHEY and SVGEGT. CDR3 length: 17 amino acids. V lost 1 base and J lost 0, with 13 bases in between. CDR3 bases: TGTGCCAGCAGTTACTATAGTACGGGCTCAGCCAAAAACATTCAGTACTTC. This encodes CASSYYSTGSAKNIQYF.

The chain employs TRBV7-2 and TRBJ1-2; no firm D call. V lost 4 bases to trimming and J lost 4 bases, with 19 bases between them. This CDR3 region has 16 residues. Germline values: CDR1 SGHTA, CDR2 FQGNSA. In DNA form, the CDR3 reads TGTGCCAGCAGCTCAAAAGGCGTGGGAGTCACCTATGGCTACACCTTC. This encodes CASSSKGVGVTYGYTF. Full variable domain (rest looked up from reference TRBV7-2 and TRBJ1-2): GAGVSQSPSNKVTEKGKDVELRCDPISGHTALYWYRQSLGQGLEFLIYFQGNSAPDKSGLPSDRFSAERTGGSVSTLTIQRTQQEDSAVYLCASSSKGVGVTYGYTFGSGTRLTVV.

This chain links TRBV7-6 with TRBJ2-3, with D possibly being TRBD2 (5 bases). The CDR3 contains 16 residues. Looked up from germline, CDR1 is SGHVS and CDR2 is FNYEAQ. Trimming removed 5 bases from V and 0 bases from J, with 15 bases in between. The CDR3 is CASSGGSQSSTDTQYF. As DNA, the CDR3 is TGTGCCAGCAGCGGAGGATCTCAAAGTAGCACAGATACGCAGTATTTT. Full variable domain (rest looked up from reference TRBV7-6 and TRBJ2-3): GAGVSQSPRYKVTKRGQDVALRCDPISGHVSLYWYRQALGQGPEFLTYFNYEAQQDKSGLPNDRFSAERPEGSISTLTIQRTEQRDSAMYRCASSGGSQSSTDTQYFGPGTRLTVL.

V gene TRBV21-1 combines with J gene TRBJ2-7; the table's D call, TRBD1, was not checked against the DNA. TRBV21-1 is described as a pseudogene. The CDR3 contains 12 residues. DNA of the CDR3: TGTGCCAGCAGGGGGACAACCCACGAGCAGTACTTC. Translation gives CASRGTTHEQYF.

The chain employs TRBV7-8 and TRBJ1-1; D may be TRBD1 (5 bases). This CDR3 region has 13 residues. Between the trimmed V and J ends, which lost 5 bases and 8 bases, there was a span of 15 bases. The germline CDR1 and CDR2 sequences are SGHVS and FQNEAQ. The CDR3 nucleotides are TGTGCCAGCAGCATCACCGGGACCGCCGAAGCTTTCTTT. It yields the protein CASSITGTAEAFF.

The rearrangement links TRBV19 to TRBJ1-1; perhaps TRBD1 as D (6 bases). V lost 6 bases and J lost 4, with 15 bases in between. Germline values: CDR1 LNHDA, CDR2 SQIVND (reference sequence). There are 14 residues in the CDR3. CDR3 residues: CASSLGQEFTEAFF. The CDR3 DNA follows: TGTGCCAGTAGCCTGGGACAAGAGTTCACTGAAGCTTTCTTT.

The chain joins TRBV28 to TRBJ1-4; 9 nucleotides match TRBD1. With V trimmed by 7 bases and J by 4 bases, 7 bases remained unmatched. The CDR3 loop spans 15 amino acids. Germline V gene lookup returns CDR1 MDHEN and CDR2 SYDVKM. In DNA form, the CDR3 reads TGTGCCAGCACTACAGGACAGGGGTTTAATGAAAAACTGTTTTTT. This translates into CASTTGQGFNEKLFF.

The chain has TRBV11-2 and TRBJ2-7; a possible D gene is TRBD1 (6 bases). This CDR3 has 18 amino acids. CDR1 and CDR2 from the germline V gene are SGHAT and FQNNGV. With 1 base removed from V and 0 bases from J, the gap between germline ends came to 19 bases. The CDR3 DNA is TGTGCCAGCAGCTTAGCACCACGGTGGGGGCCCACCTCCTACGAGCAGTACTTC. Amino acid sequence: CASSLAPRWGPTSYEQYF.

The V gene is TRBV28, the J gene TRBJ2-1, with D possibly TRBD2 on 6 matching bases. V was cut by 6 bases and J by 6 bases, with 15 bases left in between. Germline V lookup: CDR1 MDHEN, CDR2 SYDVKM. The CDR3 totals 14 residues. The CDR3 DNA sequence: TGTGCCAGCAGGGTTGTAGGGGAGGTCAATGAGCAGTTCTTC. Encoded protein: CASRVVGEVNEQFF.

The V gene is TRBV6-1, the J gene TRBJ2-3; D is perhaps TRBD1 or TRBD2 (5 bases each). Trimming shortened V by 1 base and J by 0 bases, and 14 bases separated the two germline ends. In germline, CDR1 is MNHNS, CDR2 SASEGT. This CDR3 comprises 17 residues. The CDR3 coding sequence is TGTGCCAGCAGTGAAGTAGGCGAGGGGATGAGCACAGATACGCAGTATTTT. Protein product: CASSEVGEGMSTDTQYF.

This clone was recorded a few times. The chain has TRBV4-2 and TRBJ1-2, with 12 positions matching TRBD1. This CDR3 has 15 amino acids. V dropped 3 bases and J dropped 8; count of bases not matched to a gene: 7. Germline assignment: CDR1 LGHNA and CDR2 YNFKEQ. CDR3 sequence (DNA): TGTGCCAGCAGCCAGGACCGGGACAGGGGGCAGGGCTACACCTTC. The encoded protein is CASSQDRDRGQGYTF.

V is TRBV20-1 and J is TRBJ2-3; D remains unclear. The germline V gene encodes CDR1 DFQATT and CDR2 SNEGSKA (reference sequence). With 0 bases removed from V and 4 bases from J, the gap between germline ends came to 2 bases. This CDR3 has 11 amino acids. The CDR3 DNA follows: TGCAGTGCTAGAGATTCAGATACGCAGTATTTT. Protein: CSARDSDTQYF.

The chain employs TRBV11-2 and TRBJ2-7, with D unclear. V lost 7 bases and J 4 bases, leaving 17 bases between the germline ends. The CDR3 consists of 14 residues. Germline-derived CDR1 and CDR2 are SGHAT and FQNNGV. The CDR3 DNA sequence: TGTGCCAGCACACCTGGTGGAAGCGAATACGAGCAGTACTTC. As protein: CASTPGGSEYEQYF.

CDR3 loop: CSARVPDGYTF. Here the CDR3 DNA reads TGCAGTGCTAGAGTCCCGGATGGCTACACCTTC. The genes are TRBV20-1 and TRBJ1-2; D gene ambiguous. The CDR3 covers 11 residues. Looked up from germline, CDR1 is DFQATT and CDR2 is SNEGSKA (reference sequence). V was trimmed by 1 base and J by 6 bases, leaving 6 bases between them.

The CDR3 DNA follows: TGTGCCAGCAGTATACCGCGGCTCTATGGCTACACCTTC. It codes for CASSIPRLYGYTF. The chain uses TRBV28 and TRBJ1-2; D is unresolved. With 5 bases removed from V and 4 bases from J, the gap between germline ends came to 11 bases. CDR1 is MDHEN, CDR2 SYDVKM, per germline. The CDR3 contains 13 residues.